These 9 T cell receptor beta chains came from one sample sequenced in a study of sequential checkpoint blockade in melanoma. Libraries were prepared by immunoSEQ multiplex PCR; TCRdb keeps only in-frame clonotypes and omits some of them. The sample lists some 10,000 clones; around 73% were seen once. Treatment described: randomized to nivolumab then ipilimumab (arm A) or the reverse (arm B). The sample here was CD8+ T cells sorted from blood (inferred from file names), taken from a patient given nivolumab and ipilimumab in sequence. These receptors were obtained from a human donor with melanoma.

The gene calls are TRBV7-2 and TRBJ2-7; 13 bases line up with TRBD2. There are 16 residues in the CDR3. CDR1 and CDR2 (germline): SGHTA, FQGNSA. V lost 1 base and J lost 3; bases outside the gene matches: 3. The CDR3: CASSLGLAGGRYEQYF. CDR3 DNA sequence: TGTGCCAGCAGCTTAGGACTAGCGGGAGGACGCTACGAGCAGTACTTC. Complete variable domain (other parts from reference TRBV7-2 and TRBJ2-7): GAGVSQSPSNKVTEKGKDVELRCDPISGHTALYWYRQSLGQGLEFLIYFQGNSAPDKSGLPSDRFSAERTGGSVSTLTIQRTQQEDSAVYLCASSLGLAGGRYEQYFGPGTRLTVT.

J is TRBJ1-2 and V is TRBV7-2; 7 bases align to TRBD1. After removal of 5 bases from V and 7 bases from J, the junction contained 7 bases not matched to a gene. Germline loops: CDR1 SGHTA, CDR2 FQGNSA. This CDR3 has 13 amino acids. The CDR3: CASSPGTVSGYTF. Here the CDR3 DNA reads TGTGCCAGCAGCCCCGGGACAGTTTCTGGCTACACCTTC.

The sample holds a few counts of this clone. The CDR3 sequence is CAISGLAGVSANTGELFF. The CDR3 nucleotides read TGTGCCATCTCCGGACTAGCGGGAGTTTCAGCGAACACCGGGGAGCTGTTTTTT. The V call is TRBV10-3, the J call TRBJ2-2; 13 bases fit TRBD2. CDR1 ENHRY and CDR2 SYGVKD come from the germline V gene. After removal of 8 bases from V and 0 bases from J, the junction contained 9 bases not matched to a gene. This CDR3 region has 18 residues.

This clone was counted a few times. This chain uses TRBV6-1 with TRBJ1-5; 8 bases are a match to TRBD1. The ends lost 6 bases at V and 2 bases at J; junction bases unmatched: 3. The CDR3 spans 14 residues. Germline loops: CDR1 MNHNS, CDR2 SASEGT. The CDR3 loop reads CASRRTGRNQPQHF. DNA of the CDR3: TGTGCCAGCAGACGGACAGGGCGCAATCAGCCCCAGCATTTT.

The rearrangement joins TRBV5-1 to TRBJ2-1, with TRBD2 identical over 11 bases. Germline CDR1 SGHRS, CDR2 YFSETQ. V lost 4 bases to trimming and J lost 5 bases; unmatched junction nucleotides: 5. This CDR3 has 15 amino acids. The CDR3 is CASSSWGLADNEQFF. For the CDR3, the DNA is TGCGCCAGCAGCAGCTGGGGACTAGCGGACAATGAGCAGTTCTTC.

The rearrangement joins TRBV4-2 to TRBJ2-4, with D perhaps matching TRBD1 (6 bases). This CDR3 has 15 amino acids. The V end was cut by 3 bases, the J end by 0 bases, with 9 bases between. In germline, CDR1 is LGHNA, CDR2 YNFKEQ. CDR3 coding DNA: TGTGCCAGCAGCCACACAGGGACAGCCAAAAACATTCAGTACTTC. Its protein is CASSHTGTAKNIQYF.

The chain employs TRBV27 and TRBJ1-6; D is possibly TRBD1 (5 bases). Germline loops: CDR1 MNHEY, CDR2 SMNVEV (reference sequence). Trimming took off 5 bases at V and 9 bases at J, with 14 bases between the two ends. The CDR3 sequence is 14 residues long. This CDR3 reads CASSHQGGGSPLHF. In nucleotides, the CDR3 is TGTGCCAGCAGTCATCAGGGTGGTGGTTCACCCCTCCACTTT.

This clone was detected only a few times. The CDR3 loop is CASSYATGMYEQYF. The DNA for the CDR3 is TGTGCCAGCAGTTACGCAACAGGGATGTACGAGCAGTACTTC. The rearrangement joins TRBV6-4 to TRBJ2-7, with D maybe TRBD1 (6 bases). The germline V and J ends were trimmed by 5 bases and 4 bases, with 15 bases remaining between them. This CDR3 region has 14 residues. Per the germline V gene, CDR1 is MRHNA and CDR2 is SNTAGT.

The CDR3 bases are TGTGCCAGCAGCCTGGGATCAGACAGGGTTGTTGGCTACACCTTC. It translates to CASSLGSDRVVGYTF. The chain couples TRBV9 to TRBJ1-2; TRBD1 matches 7 bases. V shed 4 bases and J 7 bases; nucleotides not matched to a gene: 13. Germline assignment: CDR1 SGDLS and CDR2 YYNGEE. This CDR3 region has 15 residues.